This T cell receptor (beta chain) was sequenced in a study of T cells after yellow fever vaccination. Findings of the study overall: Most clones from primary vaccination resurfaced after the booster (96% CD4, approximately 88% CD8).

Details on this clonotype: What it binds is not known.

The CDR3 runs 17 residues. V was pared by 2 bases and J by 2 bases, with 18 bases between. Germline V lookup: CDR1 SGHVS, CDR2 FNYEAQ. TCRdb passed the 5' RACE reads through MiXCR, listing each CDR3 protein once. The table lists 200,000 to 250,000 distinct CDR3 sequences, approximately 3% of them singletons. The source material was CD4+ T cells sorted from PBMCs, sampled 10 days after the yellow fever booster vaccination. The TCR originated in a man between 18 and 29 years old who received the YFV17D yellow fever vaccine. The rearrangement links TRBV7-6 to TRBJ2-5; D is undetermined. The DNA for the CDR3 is TGTGCCAGCAGCTTAAGCAGGCCCGGGTTGGGACAAGAGACCCAGTACTTC. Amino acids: CASSLSRPGLGQETQYF.